The 16 T cell receptor beta chains given below trace back to one sample, sequenced in a study of blood T cell repertoires in COVID-19. TCRdb's table, derived via immunoSEQ multiplex PCR, lists solely in-frame clones and lacks some. The table lists tens of thousands of clones, around 89% of them singletons. The sequenced material came from peripheral blood. The source is a woman aged 80 or over with acute or convalescent COVID-19.

The chain couples TRBV6-6 to TRBJ1-3, with D unclear. The length of the CDR3 is 14 residues. The V and J ends lost 7 bases and 9 bases respectively, with 19 bases between them. Germline-derived CDR1 and CDR2 are MNHNY and SVGAGI (reference sequence). CDR3 in amino acids: CASTPPQIISTIYF. The CDR3 nucleotides are TGTGCCAGCACTCCCCCTCAGATAATAAGCACCATATATTTT.

The rearrangement joins TRBV10-3 to TRBJ1-1; TRBD1 agrees at 12 bases. The CDR3 is made up of 14 amino acids. Trimming cost V 11 bases and J 8 bases; bases outside gene matches: 12. From germline, CDR1 is ENHRY and CDR2 SYGVKD. The DNA of the CDR3 is TGTGCCGCGAAACCGGGACAGGGGGCTGACGAAGCTTTCTTT. Amino acids: CAAKPGQGADEAFF.

This chain connects TRBV5-1 to TRBJ1-1, with 8 bases lining up with TRBD1. Losses at the gene ends were 0 bases for V and 4 bases for J; bases not matched to a gene: 5. The CDR3 is made up of 15 amino acids. Germline V gene sequence: CDR1 SGHRS, CDR2 YFSETQ. CDR3 sequence: CASSLGGTGFTEAFF. The CDR3 nucleotides read TGCGCCAGCAGCTTGGGGGGGACAGGATTCACTGAAGCTTTCTTT.

V usage is TRBV10-1 and J usage is TRBJ1-1; D remains unclear. Germline CDR1 and CDR2: WNHNN and SYGVQD (reference sequence). The V end was cut by 7 bases, the J end by 1 base, with 13 bases between. The CDR3 has 14 residues. This CDR3 reads CASILSRRNTEAFF. The CDR3 DNA follows: TGCGCCAGCATTCTCTCCAGGCGGAACACTGAAGCTTTCTTT.

The chain recombines TRBV5-1 with TRBJ1-1; no clear D gene. Germline values: CDR1 SGHRS, CDR2 YFSETQ. The V end was cut by 3 bases, the J end by 2 bases, with 5 bases between. The CDR3 extends over 12 amino acids. CDR3 protein: CASSSFNTEAFF. CDR3 in DNA: TGCGCCAGCAGCTCATTTAACACTGAAGCTTTCTTT.

The chain couples TRBV30 to TRBJ2-7, with D unclear. The CDR3 is made up of 15 amino acids. Between the trimmed V and J ends, which lost 3 bases and 7 bases, there was a span of 22 bases. Germline values: CDR1 GTSNPN, CDR2 SVGIG (reference sequence). CDR3 loop: CAWRVRAGVSSEQYF. In nucleotides, the CDR3 is TGTGCCTGGAGGGTTAGAGCTGGAGTTTCTAGTGAGCAGTACTTC.

This chain joins TRBV9 and TRBJ2-3; TRBD2 matches at 13 bases. This CDR3 comprises 15 residues. Germline loops: CDR1 SGDLS, CDR2 YYNGEE. With 2 bases clipped from V and 7 bases from J, the junction kept 4 bases outside the gene matches. The CDR3 nucleotides read TGTGCCAGCAGCGTGACTAGCGGGGGGTTAAATACGCAGTATTTT. Translating gives CASSVTSGGLNTQYF.

The chain's CDR3 is CASTSTVNTEAFF. DNA of the CDR3: TGTGCCAGCACCTCCACAGTGAACACTGAAGCTTTCTTT. The genes are TRBV12-3 or TRBV12-4 and TRBJ1-1; D ambiguous. Trimming took off 7 bases at V and 0 bases at J, with 9 bases between the two ends. This CDR3 is 13 amino acids long.

This clone was seen more than once but under ten times. V usage is TRBV6-6 and J usage is TRBJ1-1, with 7 nucleotides matching TRBD1. This CDR3 is built from 15 residues. Germline trimming cut 6 bases from V and 1 base from J; bases unmatched to any gene: 8. Germline CDR1 and CDR2: MNHNY and SVGAGI (reference sequence). In DNA form, the CDR3 reads TGTGCCAGCAGACCCAATCAGGGGGGGAACACTGAAGCTTTCTTT. Translated, it gives CASRPNQGGNTEAFF.

This sequence joins TRBV7-9 and TRBJ2-1, with a tentative D call TRBD2 (7 bases). Per the germline V gene, CDR1 is SEHNR and CDR2 is FQNEAQ (reference sequence). The V end was cut by 2 bases, the J end by 7 bases, with 15 bases between. CDR3 length: 15 amino acids. The CDR3 is CASSLRGGASNEQFF. CDR3 bases: TGTGCCAGCAGCTTACGAGGGGGGGCTAGTAATGAGCAGTTCTTC.

The rearrangement uses TRBV19 and TRBJ2-7; TRBD1 matches 10 bases. After removal of 6 bases from V and 3 bases from J, the junction contained 2 bases not matched to a gene. This CDR3 has 13 amino acids. Germline-derived CDR1 and CDR2 are LNHDA and SQIVND (reference sequence). This chain's CDR3 is CASSRDRGYEQYF. The CDR3 DNA reads as TGTGCCAGTAGCAGGGACAGGGGCTACGAGCAGTACTTC.

The chain has TRBV10-3 and TRBJ2-7; a weak D match, TRBD2 (6 bases). This CDR3 spans 13 amino acids. The V gene lost 6 bases and the J gene lost 3 bases, with 12 bases spanning the gap. Germline-derived CDR1 and CDR2 are ENHRY and SYGVKD. In nucleotides, the CDR3 is TGTGCCATCAGCGAGACTAGTCTCTACGAGCAGTACTTC. Its translation: CAISETSLYEQYF.

The V gene is TRBV25-1, the J gene TRBJ2-2, with a weak D call TRBD2 (5 bases). The CDR3 covers 14 residues. V shed 0 bases and J shed 6 bases, with 8 bases lying between them. From germline, CDR1 is MGHDK and CDR2 SYGVNS. The CDR3 DNA reads TGTGCCAGCAGTGAATACGGGGTTGCCGGGGAGCTGTTTTTT. It codes for CASSEYGVAGELFF.

V is TRBV18 and J is TRBJ1-5; no definite D call. CDR3 size: 15 residues. Trimming took 0 bases from V and 3 from J, leaving 9 bases between them. CDR1 KGHSH and CDR2 LQKENI come from the germline V gene. This CDR3 is CASSPPGADNQPQHF. The CDR3 nucleotides read TGTGCCAGCTCACCACCGGGAGCGGACAATCAGCCCCAGCATTTT.

This sequence joins TRBV12-5 and TRBJ1-1; 8 nucleotides agree with TRBD1. The V and J ends lost 0 bases and 1 base, in that order; junction bases with no gene match: 7. In germline, CDR1 is LGHNT, CDR2 FRNRAP. The CDR3 is 17 residues long. CDR3 in amino acids: CASGLVLQDRANTEAFF. CDR3 DNA sequence: TGTGCTAGTGGTTTGGTACTGCAGGACAGGGCGAACACTGAAGCTTTCTTT.

This chain joins TRBV9 and TRBJ2-1, with TRBD2 matching over 11 bases. Germline V CDR1 and CDR2: SGDLS, YYNGEE. There are 16 residues in the CDR3. Trimming took 4 bases from V and 2 from J; bases not matched to a gene: 5. The CDR3 spells CASSPLAGGPYNEQFF. For the CDR3, the DNA is TGTGCCAGCAGCCCTCTAGCGGGAGGCCCCTACAATGAGCAGTTCTTC.